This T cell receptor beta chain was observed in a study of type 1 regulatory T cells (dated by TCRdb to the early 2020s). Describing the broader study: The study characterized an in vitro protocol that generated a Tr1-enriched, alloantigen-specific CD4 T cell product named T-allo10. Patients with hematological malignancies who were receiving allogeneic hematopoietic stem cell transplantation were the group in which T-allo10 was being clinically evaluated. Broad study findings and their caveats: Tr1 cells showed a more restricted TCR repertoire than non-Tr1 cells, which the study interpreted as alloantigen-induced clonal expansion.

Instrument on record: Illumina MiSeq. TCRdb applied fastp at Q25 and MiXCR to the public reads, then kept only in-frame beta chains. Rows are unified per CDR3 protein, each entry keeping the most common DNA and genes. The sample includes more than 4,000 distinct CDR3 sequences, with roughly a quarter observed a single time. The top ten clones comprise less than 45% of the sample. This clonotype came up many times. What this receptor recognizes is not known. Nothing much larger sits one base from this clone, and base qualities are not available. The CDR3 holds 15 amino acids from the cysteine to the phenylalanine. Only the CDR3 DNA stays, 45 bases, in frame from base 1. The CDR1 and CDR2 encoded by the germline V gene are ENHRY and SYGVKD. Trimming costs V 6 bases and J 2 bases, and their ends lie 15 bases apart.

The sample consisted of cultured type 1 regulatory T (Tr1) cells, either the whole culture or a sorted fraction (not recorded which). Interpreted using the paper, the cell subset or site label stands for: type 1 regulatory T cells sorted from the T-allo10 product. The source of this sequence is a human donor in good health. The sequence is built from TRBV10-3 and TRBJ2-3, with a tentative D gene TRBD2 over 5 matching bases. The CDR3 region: CAIRERRSPTDTQYF. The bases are TGTGCCATCAGAGAAAGGAGGAGTCCCACAGATACGCAGTATTTT.